Described below is a single T cell receptor (beta chain) sequence and its context. This record belongs to a study of beta chain features in type 1 diabetes. Across the whole study: No age, gender or cell yield differences were seen between patients and healthy donors.

Sequencing targeted expressed TCRB transcripts, as all isolated RNA had been reverse transcribed. Sequencing used immunoSEQ multiplex PCR; TCRdb keeps in-frame clones, though not all of them. Counted here are around 300,000 clones, more than 9.5% occurring once; the ten biggest clones make up just over 0.015%. Sorted populations all exceeded 95% purity. Trimming removed 4 bases from V and 2 bases from J, with 15 bases in between. The CDR3 has 16 amino acids. The germline V gene has CDR1 SGHTA and CDR2 FQGNSA. The sequence was obtained from a young woman in good health. What was sequenced was naive CD4+ T cells from blood. This chain uses TRBV7-2 with TRBJ2-1; a weak D match, TRBD2 (6 bases). CDR3 sequence: CASSSIASAAYNEQFF. In DNA form, the CDR3 reads TGTGCCAGCAGCTCTATTGCTAGCGCAGCCTACAATGAGCAGTTCTTC. Full variable domain (remainder filled in from reference TRBV7-2 and TRBJ2-1): GAGVSQSPSNKVTEKGKDVELRCDPISGHTALYWYRQSLGQGLEFLIYFQGNSAPDKSGLPSDRFSAERTGGSVSTLTIQRTQQEDSAVYLCASSSIASAAYNEQFFGPGTRLTVL.